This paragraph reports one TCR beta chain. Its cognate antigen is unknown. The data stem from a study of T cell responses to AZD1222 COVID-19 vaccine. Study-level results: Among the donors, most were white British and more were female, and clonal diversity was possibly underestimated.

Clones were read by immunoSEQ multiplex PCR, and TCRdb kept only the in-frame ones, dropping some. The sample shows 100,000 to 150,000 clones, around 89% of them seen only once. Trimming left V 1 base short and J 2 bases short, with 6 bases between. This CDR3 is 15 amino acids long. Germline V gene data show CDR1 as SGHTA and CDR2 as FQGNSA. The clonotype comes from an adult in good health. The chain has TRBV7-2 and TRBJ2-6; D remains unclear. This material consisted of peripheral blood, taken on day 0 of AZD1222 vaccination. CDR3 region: CASSLGGTGANVLTF. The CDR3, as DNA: TGTGCCAGCAGCTTAGGCGGAACTGGGGCCAACGTCCTGACTTTC.